The 8 T cell receptor beta chains in this list originate from one sample, sequenced in a study of human CD4 T cells and Enterobacteriaceae (dated by TCRdb to 2018 to 2021). Library preparation was by the immunoSEQ multiplex PCR assay. Not all clones reach the TCRdb copy of this immuneACCESS table, which keeps in-frame sequences only. Checked studies attribute under half of the gap to unresolved V genes and leave the rest unexplained. The sample table shows 25,000 to 30,000 clones, and approximately 80% are seen once. The top ten clonotypes cover around 1.7% of the sample. Memory CD4+ T cells, defined as all CD4+ cells except CD45RA+CCR7+CD95- naive cells, were FACS-sorted on a FACSAria III to over 95% purity. Material for sequencing was memory CD4+ T cells from blood. The meaning of the sample's cell subset or site label: total memory CD4 T cells sorted directly ex vivo, unstimulated. These receptors were obtained from a human donor in good health.

The chain has TRBV27 and TRBJ2-5; 8 bases align to TRBD2. Looked up from germline, CDR1 is MNHEY and CDR2 is SMNVEV (reference sequence). The CDR3 covers 15 residues. The J segment lost 4 bases and the V segment lost 4 bases, leaving 8 bases of the junction unmatched. This CDR3 is CASSWGRAGVETQYF. The CDR3 nucleotides are TGTGCCAGCAGTTGGGGAAGAGCGGGAGTAGAGACCCAGTACTTC.

V is TRBV25-1 and J is TRBJ1-3; D uncertain. This CDR3 comprises 13 residues. CDR1 and CDR2 (germline): MGHDK, SYGVNS. V lost 1 base and J 4 bases, leaving 5 bases between the germline ends. CDR3 in DNA: TGTGCCAGCAGTGAATGGGCGGGAAACACCATATATTTT. Amino acid sequence: CASSEWAGNTIYF. The complete variable domain, with remaining parts taken from reference TRBV25-1 and TRBJ1-3, reads EADIYQTPRYLVIGTGKKITLECSQTMGHDKMYWYQQDPGMELHLIHYSYGVNSTEKGDLSSESTVSRIRTEHFPLTLESARPSHTSQYLCASSEWAGNTIYFGEGSWLTVV.

In its sample, this clone was seen a few times. This chain links TRBV5-1 with TRBJ1-2, with 9 bases matching TRBD1. This CDR3 has 13 residues. The germline V gene encodes CDR1 SGHRS and CDR2 YFSETQ. Trimming at V came to 4 bases and at J to 5 bases, leaving 3 bases not matched to a gene. The CDR3 DNA reads TGCGCCAGCAGCCCACAGGGGGCGTATGGCTACACCTTC. This codes for CASSPQGAYGYTF.

The chain recombines TRBV19 with TRBJ1-1; D uncertain. This CDR3 region has 16 residues. Germline V gene lookup returns CDR1 LNHDA and CDR2 SQIVND (reference sequence). The V end was cut by 7 bases, the J end by 0 bases, with 18 bases between. Here the CDR3 DNA reads TGTGCCAGTACCCTATCTGTCGGCTCGGTGAACACTGAAGCTTTCTTT. It specifies CASTLSVGSVNTEAFF.

This clone was picked up a small number of times. The chain links TRBV19 to TRBJ1-2; maybe TRBD1 (6 bases). The length of the CDR3 is 15 residues. Per the germline V gene, CDR1 is LNHDA and CDR2 is SQIVND (reference sequence). V lost 4 bases to trimming and J lost 0 bases, with 12 bases between them. The DNA of the CDR3 is TGTGCCAGTAGTACAACAGGGAAAGCTAACTATGGCTACACCTTC. As protein: CASSTTGKANYGYTF. Full variable domain (outside the CDR3, taken from reference TRBV19 and TRBJ1-2): DGGITQSPKYLFRKEGQNVTLSCEQNLNHDAMYWYRQDPGQGLRLIYYSQIVNDFQKGDIAEGYSVSREKKESFPLTVTSAQKNPTAFYLCASSTTGKANYGYTFGSGTRLTVV.

The sample holds a few counts of this clone. The chain is built from TRBV30 and TRBJ2-7, with D unclear. The CDR3 has 12 residues. Germline CDR1 is GTSNPN and CDR2 is SVGIG (reference sequence). Trimming cost V 1 base and J 5 bases, with 9 bases left between them. CDR3 in DNA: TGTGCCTGGAGTGGCGGCGGCCACGAGCAGTACTTC. It translates to CAWSGGGHEQYF.

The V and J genes are TRBV4-1 and TRBJ2-7, with 8 positions matching TRBD2. The germline V gene encodes CDR1 MGHRA and CDR2 YSYEKL. There are 14 residues in the CDR3. The J segment lost 4 bases and the V segment lost 4 bases, leaving 6 bases of the junction unmatched. CDR3 protein: CASSPYRGGYEQYF. As DNA, the CDR3 is TGCGCCAGCAGCCCTTACCGGGGGGGGTACGAGCAGTACTTC.

The CDR3 sequence: CASSQVPPEGQTQYF. The CDR3 DNA reads as TGTGCCAGCAGCCAGGTCCCCCCCGAGGGGCAGACCCAGTACTTC. J is TRBJ2-5 and V is TRBV4-2, with D perhaps given as TRBD1 or TRBD2 (5 bases each). This CDR3 contains 15 residues. Trimming took off 3 bases at V and 6 bases at J, with 17 bases between the two ends. Germline V gene data show CDR1 as LGHNA and CDR2 as YNFKEQ.